This T cell receptor beta chain was profiled in a study of blood T cells in healthy people across ages. Study observations and caveats: Among long-lived donors, naive CD4+ cells were more numerous and diversity higher than in aged donors. The lack of PBMC sorting stopped any conclusive naive versus antigen-experienced comparison.

Isolation per sample recovered at least 7 million PBMCs. A second PCR of 7 to 11 cycles used a sample-barcoded 5' primer and a J-beta primer mix. MiXCR, run by TCRdb on the 5' RACE reads, gives a single entry per CDR3 protein. The sample lists around 1,500,000 distinct CDR3 sequences, 28% occurring once. The length of the CDR3 is 15 residues. The V end lost 0 bases, the J end lost 6 bases, and 12 bases lay between the germline ends. Germline loops: CDR1 LGHNT, CDR2 FRNRAP. Regarding this clonotype: Its target is unknown.

This TCR was recovered from a woman aged 25 to 45 in good health. The sequenced sample consisted of blood. V is TRBV12-5 and J is TRBJ2-1, with D possibly being TRBD2 (6 bases). The CDR3 DNA reads as TGTGCTAGTGGTTTGGTCCGGGAGTATGTCAATGAGCAGTTCTTC. It specifies CASGLVREYVNEQFF.